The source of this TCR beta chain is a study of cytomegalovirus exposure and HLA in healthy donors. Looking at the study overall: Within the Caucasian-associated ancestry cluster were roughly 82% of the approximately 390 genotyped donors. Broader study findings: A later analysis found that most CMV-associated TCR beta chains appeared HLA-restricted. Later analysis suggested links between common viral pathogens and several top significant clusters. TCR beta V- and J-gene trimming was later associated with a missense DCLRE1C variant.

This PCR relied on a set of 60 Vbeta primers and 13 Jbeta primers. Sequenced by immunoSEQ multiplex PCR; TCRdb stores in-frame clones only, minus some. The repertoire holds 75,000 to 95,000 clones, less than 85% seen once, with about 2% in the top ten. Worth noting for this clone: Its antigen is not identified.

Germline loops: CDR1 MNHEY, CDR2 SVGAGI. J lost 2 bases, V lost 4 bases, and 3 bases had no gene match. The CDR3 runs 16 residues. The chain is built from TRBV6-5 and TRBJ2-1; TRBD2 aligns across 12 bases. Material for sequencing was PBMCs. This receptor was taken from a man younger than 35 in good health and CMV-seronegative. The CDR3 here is CASSSRTSGTYNEQFF. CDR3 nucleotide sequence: TGTGCCAGCAGTTCTCGGACTAGCGGGACCTACAATGAGCAGTTCTTC.